This TCR beta chain was captured by sequencing in a study of early T cells in non-severe SARS-CoV-2 infection. Study as a whole: Unsorted whole-blood RNA was sequenced in bulk, leaving chains unpaired.

Individual cDNA molecules were tagged with unique molecular identifiers. TCRdb reanalysed the 5' RACE reads using MiXCR and keeps one entry per CDR3 protein. The sample lists roughly 72,000 distinct CDR3 sequences; approximately 13% were seen once. Study results and limitations: In VDJdb matching, anti-spike CD8 responses were favored while private and CD4 specificities went missing.

This clonotype was detected ten times or more. Its antigen is currently unknown. The germline gives CDR1 SGDLS, CDR2 YYNGEE. The CDR3 contains 13 residues. With 2 bases removed from V and 2 bases from J, the gap between germline ends came to 7 bases. The receptor was isolated from an adult who was a healthcare worker with PCR-confirmed SARS-CoV-2 infection or an uninfected control (not recorded which). The specimen was whole blood, collected at baseline. The chain employs TRBV9 and TRBJ1-1; D call uncertain. In DNA form, the CDR3 reads TGTGCCAGCAGCGTGTGGGTAAACACTGAAGCTTTCTTT. This translates into CASSVWVNTEAFF.